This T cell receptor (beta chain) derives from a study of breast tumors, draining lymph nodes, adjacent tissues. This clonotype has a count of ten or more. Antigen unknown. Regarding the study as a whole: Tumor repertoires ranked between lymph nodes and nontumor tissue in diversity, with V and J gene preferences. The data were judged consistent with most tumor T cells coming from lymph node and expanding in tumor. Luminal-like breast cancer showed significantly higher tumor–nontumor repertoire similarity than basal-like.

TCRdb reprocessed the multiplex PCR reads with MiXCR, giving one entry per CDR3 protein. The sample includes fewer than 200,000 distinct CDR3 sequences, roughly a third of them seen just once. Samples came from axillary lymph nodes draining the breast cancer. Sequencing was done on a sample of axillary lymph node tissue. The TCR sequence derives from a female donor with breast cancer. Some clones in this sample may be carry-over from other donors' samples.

The CDR3 is CASSSTSGQNSNQPQHF. CDR3 DNA: TGTGCCAGTAGTTCCACCTCTGGACAGAATAGCAATCAGCCCCAGCATTTT. The chain recombines TRBV19 with TRBJ1-5; maybe TRBD1 (6 bases). The CDR3 runs to 17 residues. Germline CDR1 LNHDA, CDR2 SQIVND (reference sequence). The V end was cut by 5 bases, the J end by 0 bases, with 17 bases between.